Below are 16 T cell receptor beta chains sequenced from a single sample in a study of Graves' ophthalmopathy and Graves' hyperthyroidism. Beta-chain TCR CDR3 regions were amplified from RNA transcripts. First-round RT-PCR with HTBI primers preceded a second-round multiplex PCR. TCRdb called the multiplex PCR reads again in MiXCR, with one record for every CDR3 protein. The repertoire holds about 420,000 distinct CDR3 sequences, with under 25% as singletons. The material sequenced was peripheral blood. The receptors come from a woman under 30 with stable Graves' hyperthyroidism.

V is TRBV6-5 and J is TRBJ1-1; D remains ambiguous. V was clipped by 0 bases and J by 7 bases, with 15 bases between them. CDR1 is MNHEY, CDR2 SVGAGI, per germline. The CDR3 covers 15 residues. CDR3 nucleotides: TGTGCCAGCAGTTACTCGAGGATACGGAGAGATGAAGCTTTCTTT. Translating gives CASSYSRIRRDEAFF.

Concerning this clonotype: A much larger clone lies one base from this, so it may be a read error. Without the conserved terminal phenylalanine or tryptophan, this CDR3 likely stems from a read error. The chain employs TRBV11-2 and TRBJ2-7; D is unresolved. The ends were cut back, 5 bases at V and 1 base at J, with 12 bases in the middle. The V gene's germline CDR1 is SGHAT and CDR2 FQNNGV. This CDR3 is 14 amino acids long. CDR3 nucleotides: TGTGCCAGCAGCCGACAATTAGGGTCCTACGAGCAGTACTAC. Its translation is CASSRQLGSYEQYY.

This clonotype came up many times. The chain is built from TRBV7-9 and TRBJ1-2; the match to TRBD1 covers 9 bases. Germline assignment: CDR1 SEHNR and CDR2 FQNEAQ (reference sequence). CDR3 size: 14 residues. With V trimmed by 1 base and J by 6 bases, 3 bases remained unmatched. CDR3 protein: CASSLDRGRDGYTF. As DNA, the CDR3 is TGTGCCAGCAGCTTAGACAGGGGGCGAGATGGCTACACCTTC.

In its sample, this clonotype was seen a few times. This chain uses TRBV2 with TRBJ2-7; D not certain. Trimming removed 3 bases from V and 6 bases from J, with 15 bases in between. CDR1 SNHLY and CDR2 FYNNEI come from the germline V gene. This CDR3 comprises 14 residues. CDR3 bases: TGTGCCAGCAGTGAGAACACTGATTCGGGCGAGCAGTACTTC. It translates to CASSENTDSGEQYF.

This clonotype came up many times. The chain has TRBV20-1 and TRBJ1-5, with TRBD1 matching 9 bases. The junction had 0 bases not matched to a gene; V was cut back by 1 base and J by 2 bases. The germline V gene encodes CDR1 DFQATT and CDR2 SNEGSKA (reference sequence). This CDR3 contains 14 residues. The CDR3 region is CSARGTGGNQPQHF. The CDR3 DNA is TGCAGTGCTAGAGGGACAGGGGGCAATCAGCCCCAGCATTTT.

V gene TRBV6-2 or TRBV6-3 combines with J gene TRBJ2-2, with D tentatively TRBD1 (6 bases). The germline V gene encodes CDR1 MNHEY and CDR2 SVGEGT. The length of the CDR3 is 16 residues. With 0 bases removed from V and 1 base from J, the gap between germline ends came to 9 bases. CDR3 DNA: TGTGCCAGCAGTTACTCCCCGGGACAGAACACCGGGGAGCTGTTTTTT. Translating it yields CASSYSPGQNTGELFF.

This chain links TRBV12-3 or TRBV12-4 with TRBJ1-6; TRBD1 might be the D (6 bases). The V and J ends lost 4 bases and 8 bases respectively, with 12 bases between them. The CDR3 extends over 14 amino acids. The CDR3: CASSSQGLDSPLHF. CDR3 nucleotide sequence: TGTGCCAGCAGTTCGCAGGGGTTAGATTCACCCCTCCACTTT.

This clonotype was seen ten or more times. The rearrangement joins TRBV20-1 to TRBJ2-4; D is tentatively TRBD1 or TRBD2 (5 bases each). The germline V gene has CDR1 DFQATT and CDR2 SNEGSKA (reference sequence). V was cut by 0 bases and J by 5 bases, with 11 bases left in between. This CDR3 contains 14 residues. This CDR3 reads CSARDPGQQNIQYF. CDR3 nucleotide sequence: TGCAGTGCTAGAGATCCGGGGCAACAAAACATTCAGTACTTC.

This clonotype was detected many times. This chain connects TRBV20-1 to TRBJ2-7; D unclear. The CDR3 has 13 residues. In germline, CDR1 is DFQATT, CDR2 SNEGSKA (reference sequence). Trimming removed 3 bases at V and 3 bases at J, with 12 bases between. CDR3 DNA sequence: TGCAGTGCTAGTCGCCCCAGCCACTACGAGCAGTACTTC. It is translated as CSASRPSHYEQYF.

With regard to this clonotype: A much larger clone lies a single base off, so this may be a read error. The CDR3 end shows no conserved phenylalanine or tryptophan, and so a read error is likely. The rearrangement joins TRBV5-6 to TRBJ2-3; 15 nucleotides line up with TRBD2. Germline V gene lookup returns CDR1 SGHDT and CDR2 YYEEEE. Germline trimming cut 1 base from V and 4 bases from J; bases unmatched to any gene: 10. This CDR3 is built from 19 residues. CDR3 residues: CASSLTRGLAGGPADTQYC. The CDR3 DNA follows: TGTGCCAGCAGCTTGACTCGAGGACTAGCGGGAGGGCCCGCAGATACGCAGTATTGT.

In its sample, this clonotype was seen a few times. A much larger clone sits a single nucleotide away, making a read error possible. The chain's CDR3 is CAISETREPNTEACF. CDR3 DNA sequence: TGTGCCATCAGTGAGACCCGGGAGCCGAACACTGAAGCTTGCTTT. The chain couples TRBV10-3 to TRBJ1-1; no clear D gene. This CDR3 is built from 15 residues. From germline, CDR1 is ENHRY and CDR2 SYGVKD.

This clonotype was seen repeatedly, ten times or more. This sequence joins TRBV20-1 and TRBJ2-7, with D unclear. Trimming pared 3 bases from V and 1 base from J, leaving 13 bases between. The CDR3 covers 14 residues. Germline V gene sequence: CDR1 DFQATT, CDR2 SNEGSKA (reference sequence). The CDR3 DNA sequence: TGCAGTGCTAGCGGTTCGTGGAATTCCTACGAGCAGTACTTC. Translating it yields CSASGSWNSYEQYF.

This clonotype was seen at least ten times. The rearrangement joins TRBV6-1 to TRBJ2-7, with 8 bases identical to TRBD2. The CDR3 runs 15 residues. Germline-derived CDR1 and CDR2 are MNHNS and SASEGT. The J segment lost 2 bases and the V segment lost 5 bases, leaving 8 bases of the junction unmatched. The DNA of the CDR3 is TGTGCCAGCAGTAAATCAGCGGGAGATACCTACGAGCAGTACTTC. The encoded protein is CASSKSAGDTYEQYF.

The rearrangement uses TRBV10-2 and TRBJ1-1, with 7 nucleotides matching TRBD1. Germline V CDR1 and CDR2: WSHSY, SAAADI. V trimming: 5 bases; J trimming: 8 bases; junction bases outside the gene matches: 11. CDR3 size: 14 residues. CDR3: CASSPSGGMKEAFF. CDR3 nucleotide sequence: TGCGCCAGCAGTCCCTCAGGGGGGATGAAGGAAGCTTTCTTT.

The V call is TRBV27, the J call TRBJ1-2, with TRBD1 matching over 8 bases. The CDR3 is 14 amino acids. CDR1 and CDR2 from the germline V gene are MNHEY and SMNVEV (reference sequence). The junction had 10 bases not matched to a gene; V was cut back by 5 bases and J by 8 bases. CDR3 in DNA: TGTGCCAGCAGTGACTCAGGGGGCGTAGGCGGCTACACCTTC. It specifies CASSDSGGVGGYTF.

This sequence joins TRBV6-1 and TRBJ1-2, with D unresolved. V was pared by 2 bases and J by 4 bases, with 11 bases between. The germline CDR1 and CDR2 sequences are MNHNS and SASEGT. This CDR3 region has 14 residues. CDR3 protein: CASSESGTVYGYTF. CDR3 in DNA: TGTGCCAGCAGTGAATCGGGCACCGTCTATGGCTACACCTTC.